This T cell receptor (beta chain) derives from a study of T cells in Graves' hyperthyroidism and ophthalmopathy. RNA transcripts provided the source from which TCR beta CDR3 regions were amplified. HTBI primers were used for first-round RT-PCR of the TCR CDR3. From the multiplex PCR reads, TCRdb called clonotypes with MiXCR, one entry per CDR3 protein. Here the sample spans around 380,000 distinct CDR3 sequences, approximately 12% being singletons. With a duration under 2 months, the hyperthyroidism was newly diagnosed in patients aged 18 to 65. Ahead of any ophthalmopathy symptoms, the blood sample was obtained at the first diagnosis of hyperthyroidism. CDR3 length: 14 amino acids. V lost 6 bases to trimming and J lost 0 bases; unmatched junction nucleotides: 6. Germline assignment: CDR1 SGHRS and CDR2 YFSETQ.

The receptor was isolated from a man aged 25 to 40 with Graves' hyperthyroidism that later progressed to Graves' ophthalmopathy. The chain joins TRBV5-1 to TRBJ2-7; TRBD2 matches at 7 bases. Sequenced sample: blood. The CDR3 sequence is CASTFGGSSYEQYF. CDR3 nucleotide sequence: TGCGCCAGCACCTTCGGGGGGAGCTCCTACGAGCAGTACTTC. Looking up the rest from reference TRBV5-1 and TRBJ2-7 gives the full variable domain: KAGVTQTPRYLIKTRGQQVTLSCSPISGHRSVSWYQQTPGQGLQFLFEYFSETQRNKGNFPGRFSGRQFSNSRSEMNVSTLELGDSALYLCASTFGGSSYEQYFGPGTRLTVT.